The 31 T cell receptor beta chains below come from one sample, sequenced in a study of blood T cell repertoires in COVID-19 (dated by TCRdb to 2020 to 2021). The library was generated by the immunoSEQ multiplex PCR assay. Imported from immuneACCESS, the table was reduced by TCRdb to in-frame sequences with V and J called. These copies leave out some clones; in studies compared against another copy, an unresolved V gene accounts for under half, and the cause of the remainder is not known. The sample yields 250,000 or so clones; 88% were counted once. Together, the top ten hold 0.99% of the sample. The sample comprised peripheral blood. The receptors were sampled from a middle-aged woman who had recovered from COVID-19.

The chain employs TRBV7-2 and TRBJ1-1; TRBD1 agrees at 12 bases. The CDR3 spans 15 residues. J was trimmed by 4 bases and V by 5 bases; bases with no gene match: 5. Looked up from germline, CDR1 is SGHTA and CDR2 is FQGNSA. CDR3: CASSRDRGRGTEAFF. CDR3 coding DNA: TGTGCCAGCAGCCGGGACAGGGGGCGGGGCACTGAAGCTTTCTTT.

The rearrangement joins TRBV6-5 to TRBJ2-1; 10 nucleotides agree with TRBD2. The CDR3 is 15 residues long. Trimming took 5 bases from V and 7 from J; bases not matched to a gene: 8. Germline lookup yields CDR1 MNHEY and CDR2 SVGAGI. CDR3: CASSPPAGGGNEQFF. CDR3 bases: TGTGCCAGCAGTCCCCCAGCGGGAGGGGGGAATGAGCAGTTCTTC.

The chain has TRBV21-1 and TRBJ1-5; the table gives TRBD1 as D, unverified against the DNA. TRBV21-1 is tagged as a pseudogene. The CDR3 extends over 18 amino acids. In DNA form, the CDR3 reads TGTGCCAGCAGCCCCAGGGGCTTGGGGCGTTATAGCAATCAGCCCCAGCATTTT. It yields the protein CASSPRGLGRYSNQPQHF.

The rearrangement joins TRBV3-1 (or the pseudogene TRBV3-2) to TRBJ2-2, with TRBD2 identical over 14 bases. The CDR3 runs to 18 residues. With 2 bases clipped from V and 8 bases from J, the junction kept 10 bases outside the gene matches. Germline V lookup: CDR1 LGHDT, CDR2 YNNKEL (reference sequence). CDR3 region: CASSQPLGTSGSWGELFF. The CDR3 DNA is TGTGCCAGCAGCCAACCCCTTGGGACTAGCGGGAGTTGGGGGGAGCTGTTTTTT.

This clone was recorded only once. The chain links TRBV3-1 (or the pseudogene TRBV3-2) to TRBJ2-1, with a possible D match to TRBD2 (6 bases). Trimming removed 4 bases at V and 3 bases at J, with 19 bases between. This CDR3 spans 17 amino acids. Germline loops: CDR1 LGHDT, CDR2 YNNKEL (reference sequence). The CDR3 region has the DNA TGTGCCAGCAGCCGTGAACTAGCCCACCCCTGCTACAATGAGCAGTTCTTC. This gives the protein CASSRELAHPCYNEQFF.

Turning to this clone: A junction end diverges from the germline sequence, so it may reflect a read error. V gene TRBV7-6 combines with J gene TRBJ2-2, with 7 bases matching TRBD1. The CDR3 runs to 11 residues. Per the germline V gene, CDR1 is SGHVS and CDR2 is FNYEAQ. CDR3 in amino acids: CASSDRDTLLF. The CDR3 DNA reads TGTGCCAGCAGCGACAGGGACACGCTACTTTTT.

This sequence joins TRBV7-6 and TRBJ2-3; no firm D call. The V and J ends lost 1 base and 2 bases respectively, with 10 bases between them. The CDR3 loop spans 15 amino acids. Germline V gene data show CDR1 as SGHVS and CDR2 as FNYEAQ. The CDR3 sequence: CASSLGADITDTQYF. The CDR3 DNA reads as TGTGCCAGCAGCTTAGGGGCAGATATCACAGATACGCAGTATTTT.

CDR3 region: CASSLVVGGEAFF. Here the CDR3 DNA reads TGCGCCAGCAGCTTGGTTGTGGGGGGTGAAGCTTTCTTT. The J gene is TRBJ1-1, the V gene TRBV5-1; possibly TRBD1 for D (5 bases). Per the germline V gene, CDR1 is SGHRS and CDR2 is YFSETQ. The CDR3 has 13 residues. The ends were cut back, 0 bases at V and 7 bases at J, with 10 bases in the middle.

In nucleotides, the CDR3 is TGCAGTGCCGAAGGGGGGGACCTCCGGCATTTT. Translating gives CSAEGGDLRHF. The chain carries TRBV20-1 and TRBJ1-5; a possible D gene is TRBD1 (6 bases). In germline, CDR1 is DFQATT, CDR2 SNEGSKA (reference sequence). The V and J ends lost 6 bases and 15 bases respectively, with 18 bases between them. The CDR3 totals 11 residues.

This rearrangement joins TRBV27 to TRBJ1-5, with D unclear. Per germline, CDR1 MNHEY and CDR2 SMNVEV (reference sequence). The CDR3 has 14 residues. With 3 bases removed from V and 2 bases from J, the gap between germline ends came to 8 bases. The CDR3 nucleotides are TGTGCCAGCAGTTTCACCGGGGGCAATCAGCCCCAGCATTTT. Its protein product is CASSFTGGNQPQHF.

The chain carries TRBV4-3 and TRBJ1-5, with 7 positions matching TRBD1. The CDR3 sequence is 15 residues long. Germline V gives CDR1 LGHNA, CDR2 YSLEER. V gave up 0 bases and J gave up 4 bases; unmatched junction bases: 3. CDR3 bases: TGCGCCAGCAGCCAAGACAGGGGGACGAATCAGCCCCAGCATTTT. Translation: CASSQDRGTNQPQHF.

The J gene is TRBJ2-5, the V gene TRBV7-2, with 8 bases identical to TRBD1. Germline lookup yields CDR1 SGHTA and CDR2 FQGNSA. This CDR3 comprises 14 residues. Unmatched junction bases numbered 7, after V lost 6 bases and J lost 4 bases. The chain's CDR3 is CASRPPTGAETQYF. The DNA of the CDR3 is TGTGCCAGCAGGCCCCCGACAGGGGCAGAGACCCAGTACTTC.

The chain links TRBV27 to TRBJ1-1, with D possibly being TRBD1 (5 bases). The germline V gene has CDR1 MNHEY and CDR2 SMNVEV (reference sequence). This CDR3 has 14 residues. The V end lost 3 bases, the J end lost 6 bases, and 14 bases lay between the germline ends. DNA for the CDR3: TGTGCCAGCAGTTTGTGGGGCGGTTCCCCTGAAGCTTTCTTT. Amino acid sequence: CASSLWGGSPEAFF.

The V gene is TRBV19, the J gene TRBJ1-2; 8 bases map to TRBD1. CDR1 is LNHDA, CDR2 SQIVND, per germline (reference sequence). The CDR3 contains 15 residues. V lost 10 bases to trimming and J lost 1 base; unmatched junction nucleotides: 11. The CDR3 loop is CATHRGQEINYGYTF. The CDR3 nucleotides read TGTGCCACGCACCGGGGACAGGAGATTAACTATGGCTACACCTTC.

The chain couples TRBV12-3 or TRBV12-4 to TRBJ1-5; D remains unclear. The CDR3 runs 12 residues. The ends were cut back, 6 bases at V and 7 bases at J, with 10 bases in the middle. This chain's CDR3 is CASSPGRQPQHF. The CDR3 DNA is TGTGCCAGCAGCCCAGGTAGGCAGCCCCAGCATTTT.

The chain uses TRBV7-2 and TRBJ2-1; D may be TRBD1 (7 bases). Looked up from germline, CDR1 is SGHTA and CDR2 is FQGNSA. The CDR3 is 15 residues long. V lost 5 bases and J lost 7, with 18 bases in between. The CDR3 DNA is TGTGCCAGCAGCCCCCAGGGGGGCTTGGGGAATGAGCAGTTCTTC. This encodes CASSPQGGLGNEQFF.

This clone came up a few times. The V and J genes are TRBV7-2 and TRBJ1-2; TRBD1 aligns across 8 bases. Trimming took 5 bases from V and 4 from J; bases not matched to a gene: 9. Germline CDR1 SGHTA, CDR2 FQGNSA. The CDR3 spans 15 residues. CDR3 DNA: TGTGCCAGCAGCCCACTGGACAGGGTGGTCTATGGCTACACCTTC. Translation: CASSPLDRVVYGYTF.

The chain combines TRBV10-2 with TRBJ1-5; 8 bases fit TRBD1. CDR1 WSHSY and CDR2 SAAADI come from the germline V gene. The CDR3 runs 15 residues. V lost 6 bases to trimming and J lost 6 bases; unmatched junction nucleotides: 10. CDR3 DNA: TGCGCCAGCAGAAAGACAGGGGACGTGGTTCAGCCCCAGCATTTT. This gives the protein CASRKTGDVVQPQHF.

This clone was observed once. The chain employs TRBV7-3 and TRBJ2-7; 10 nucleotides align to TRBD2. V was pared by 7 bases and J by 7 bases, with 10 bases of the junction left unmatched. The CDR3 totals 14 residues. CDR1 SGHTA and CDR2 FQGTGA come from the germline V gene. The CDR3 nucleotides are TGTGCCAGCACCCCTAGCGGGAGTCGGCGTGAGCAGTACTTC. Translated, it gives CASTPSGSRREQYF.

The gene calls are TRBV10-3 and TRBJ1-1; maybe TRBD1 (5 bases). The CDR3 contains 15 residues. The germline V gene encodes CDR1 ENHRY and CDR2 SYGVKD. Trimming left V 6 bases short and J 4 bases short, with 18 bases between. The CDR3 DNA follows: TGTGCCATCAGCCCTGGGGGGAGGAGTGTCACTGAAGCTTTCTTT. Translating gives CAISPGGRSVTEAFF.

The chain has TRBV4-1 and TRBJ1-1; a weak D match, TRBD1 (6 bases). The CDR3 runs to 14 residues. V was shortened by 3 bases and J by 1 base, with 9 bases between the two germline ends. Germline lookup yields CDR1 MGHRA and CDR2 YSYEKL. The CDR3 sequence: CASSHQTGNTEAFF. In DNA, the CDR3 is TGCGCCAGCAGCCACCAGACAGGGAACACTGAAGCTTTCTTT.

The rearrangement links TRBV6-5 to TRBJ1-2; TRBD1 agrees at 7 bases. Looked up from germline, CDR1 is MNHEY and CDR2 is SVGAGI. With 8 bases clipped from V and 0 bases from J, the junction kept 6 bases outside the gene matches. This CDR3 region has 14 residues. The CDR3 sequence is CASGRGLSNYGYTF. The CDR3 nucleotides read TGTGCCAGCGGAAGGGGGCTCTCTAACTATGGCTACACCTTC.

The chain joins TRBV10-3 to TRBJ2-7; 8 nucleotides line up with TRBD2. The junction had 9 bases not matched to a gene; V was cut back by 10 bases and J by 1 base. This CDR3 region has 14 residues. CDR1 and CDR2 (germline): ENHRY, SYGVKD. CDR3 amino acids: CATRGTRGSYEQYF. DNA of the CDR3: TGTGCCACCCGGGGGACTAGGGGTTCCTACGAGCAGTACTTC.

This clone has ten or more counts. The chain combines TRBV24-1 with TRBJ2-7; D may be TRBD2 (6 bases). The CDR3 runs to 12 residues. Germline CDR1 and CDR2: KGHDR and SFDVKD. V lost 3 bases and J lost 12, with 14 bases in between. CDR3 sequence (DNA): TGTGCCACCAGTGATGGGGGACTGGGACGGTACTTC. Translated: CATSDGGLGRYF.

The V and J genes are TRBV9 and TRBJ2-2; TRBD2 matches 10 bases. The V gene's germline CDR1 is SGDLS and CDR2 YYNGEE. With 6 bases clipped from V and 3 bases from J, the junction kept 5 bases outside the gene matches. This CDR3 contains 15 residues. The CDR3 loop reads CASTAGLADTGELFF. In nucleotides, the CDR3 is TGTGCCAGCACCGCAGGACTAGCGGACACCGGGGAGCTGTTTTTT.

This sequence joins TRBV7-8 and TRBJ2-7; tentatively, D is TRBD2 (6 bases). The CDR3 is 15 amino acids. CDR1 is SGHVS, CDR2 FQNEAQ, per germline. V lost 3 bases and J lost 0, with 12 bases in between. This chain's CDR3 is CASSFGRDSSYEQYF. CDR3 in DNA: TGTGCCAGCAGCTTTGGGCGGGATAGCTCCTACGAGCAGTACTTC.

This CDR3 is CASSYLGPRGYEQYV. The CDR3 DNA reads as TGTGCCAGCAGTTACCTGGGTCCCCGAGGGTACGAGCAGTACGTC. The rearrangement joins TRBV6-2 or TRBV6-3 to TRBJ2-7, with D perhaps matching TRBD2 (5 bases). The CDR3 totals 15 residues. Germline V gives CDR1 MNHEY, CDR2 SVGEGT. Trimming stripped 2 bases from V and 4 bases from J, with 15 bases between.

The table lists this clone with a few counts. The V call is TRBV27, the J call TRBJ2-2, with D possibly TRBD1 on 5 matching bases. CDR1 and CDR2 (germline): MNHEY, SMNVEV (reference sequence). V gave up 2 bases and J gave up 5 bases, with 12 bases separating them. The CDR3 sequence is 15 residues long. Here the CDR3 reads CASSLRRVGTGELFF. The CDR3 bases are TGTGCCAGCAGTTTACGCAGGGTCGGGACCGGGGAGCTGTTTTTT.

The V and J genes are TRBV6-5 and TRBJ1-1; the D is unclear. The V end lost 7 bases, the J end lost 4 bases, and 16 bases lay between the germline ends. The length of the CDR3 is 14 residues. The germline gives CDR1 MNHEY, CDR2 SVGAGI. CDR3 DNA: TGTGCCAGCAAACCTGGACGGAGGAGCACTGAAGCTTTCTTT. Protein product: CASKPGRRSTEAFF.

V usage is TRBV5-5 and J usage is TRBJ2-3; 8 bases line up with TRBD2. The trim removed 0 bases at V and 6 bases at J, leaving 12 bases unmatched. This CDR3 has 17 residues. Germline V lookup: CDR1 SGHKS, CDR2 YYEKEE (reference sequence). The CDR3 DNA follows: TGTGCCAGCAGCTTGGTTGTAGCGGGAACCCCTTTGGATACGCAGTATTTT. Protein sequence: CASSLVVAGTPLDTQYF.

A single count supports this clone. The chain carries TRBV4-1 and TRBJ2-7, with 7 bases fitting TRBD1. Germline V gene sequence: CDR1 MGHRA, CDR2 YSYEKL. With V trimmed by 4 bases and J by 0 bases, 9 bases remained unmatched. The CDR3 spans 16 residues. Here the CDR3 DNA reads TGCGCCAGCAGCCCCTCCCGGACAGGCCTCTCCTACGAGCAGTACTTC. Protein sequence: CASSPSRTGLSYEQYF.